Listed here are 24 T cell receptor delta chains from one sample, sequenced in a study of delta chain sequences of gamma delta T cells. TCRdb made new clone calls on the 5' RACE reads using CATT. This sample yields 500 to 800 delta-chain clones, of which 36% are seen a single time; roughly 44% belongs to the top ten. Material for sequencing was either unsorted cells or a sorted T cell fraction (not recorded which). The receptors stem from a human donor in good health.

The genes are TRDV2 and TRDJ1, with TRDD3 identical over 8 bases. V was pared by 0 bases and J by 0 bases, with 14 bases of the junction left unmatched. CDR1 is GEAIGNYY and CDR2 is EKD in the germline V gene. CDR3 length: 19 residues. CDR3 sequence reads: CACDTLLGAIGADTDKLIF. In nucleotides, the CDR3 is TGTGCCTGTGACACCCTACTGGGGGCTATTGGGGCGGACACCGATAAACTCATCTTT.

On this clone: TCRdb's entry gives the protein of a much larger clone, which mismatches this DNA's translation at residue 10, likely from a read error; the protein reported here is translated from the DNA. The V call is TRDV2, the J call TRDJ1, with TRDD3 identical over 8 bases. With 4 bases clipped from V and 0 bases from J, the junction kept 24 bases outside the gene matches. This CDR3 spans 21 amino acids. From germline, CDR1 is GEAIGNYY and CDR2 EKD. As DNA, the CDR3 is TGTGCCTGTGATCCCGTGGTACTGGGGGTTCCCTGGGTTAGGGACACCGATAAACTCATCTTT. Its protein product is CACDPVVLGVPWVRDTDKLIF.

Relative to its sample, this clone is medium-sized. CDR3 loop: CACDPVGAGGYEELIF. Written as DNA, the CDR3 is TGTGCCTGTGACCCGGTTGGGGCTGGGGGATACGAGGAACTCATCTTT. V is TRDV2 and J is TRDJ1; TRDD3 agrees at 12 bases. V shed 3 bases, J shed 9 bases, and the junction held 13 bases outside the gene matches. CDR3 size: 16 residues. Germline V gene data show CDR1 as GEAIGNYY and CDR2 as EKD.

The CDR3 spells CACDLVLGDYDKLIF. The CDR3 nucleotides read TGTGCCTGTGACCTGGTACTGGGGGACTATGATAAACTCATCTTT. J is TRDJ1 and V is TRDV2, with TRDD3 identical over 9 bases. Trimming at V came to 3 bases and at J to 5 bases, leaving 9 bases not matched to a gene. Germline CDR1 is GEAIGNYY and CDR2 is EKD. The length of the CDR3 is 15 residues.

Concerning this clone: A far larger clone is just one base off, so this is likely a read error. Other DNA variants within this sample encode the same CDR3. The CDR3 here is CACASVGGYGDTDKLIF. Here the CDR3 DNA reads TGTGCCTGTGCCTCGGTTGGGGGATACGGGGACACCGATAAACTCATTTTT. The V and J genes are TRDV2 and TRDJ1; 11 nucleotides align to TRDD3. Per germline, CDR1 GEAIGNYY and CDR2 EKD. This CDR3 is built from 17 residues.

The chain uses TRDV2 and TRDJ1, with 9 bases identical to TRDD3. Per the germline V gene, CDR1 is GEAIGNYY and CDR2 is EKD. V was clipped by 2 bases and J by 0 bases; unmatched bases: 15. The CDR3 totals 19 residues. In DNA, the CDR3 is TGTGCCTGTGACAGAATCTCGACTGGGGGAGTCCAAGACACCGATAAACTCATCTTT. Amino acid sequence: CACDRISTGGVQDTDKLIF.

Written as DNA, the CDR3 is TGTGCCTGTGACAACGTGAACTACGGGGGGATTCACTCCTGGGACACCCGACAGATGTTTTTC. Residues: CACDNVNYGGIHSWDTRQMFF. The chain is built from TRDV2 and TRDJ3, with TRDD3 matching over 7 bases. With 2 bases clipped from V and 0 bases from J, the junction kept 15 bases outside the gene matches. CDR1 and CDR2 from the germline V gene are GEAIGNYY and EKD. The CDR3 spans 21 residues.

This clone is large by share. The CDR3 DNA is TGTGCCTGTGACACCCTGGACTGGGGGGACCACACCGATAAACTCATCTTT. It translates to CACDTLDWGDHTDKLIF. V and J are TRDV2 and TRDJ1; TRDD3 aligns across 8 bases. With 0 bases clipped from V and 0 bases from J, the junction kept 8 bases outside the gene matches. Germline lookup yields CDR1 GEAIGNYY and CDR2 EKD. The CDR3 consists of 17 residues.

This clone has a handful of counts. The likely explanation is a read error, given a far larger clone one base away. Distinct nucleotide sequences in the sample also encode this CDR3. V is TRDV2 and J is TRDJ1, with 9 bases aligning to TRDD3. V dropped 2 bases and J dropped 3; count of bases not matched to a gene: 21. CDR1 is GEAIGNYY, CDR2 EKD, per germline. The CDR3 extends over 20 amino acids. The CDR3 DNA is TGTGCCTGTGACAAACTGTCAACCCGAAAAGGGGGATACCTGGCCGATAAACTCATCTTT. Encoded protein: CACDKLSTRKGGYLADKLIF.

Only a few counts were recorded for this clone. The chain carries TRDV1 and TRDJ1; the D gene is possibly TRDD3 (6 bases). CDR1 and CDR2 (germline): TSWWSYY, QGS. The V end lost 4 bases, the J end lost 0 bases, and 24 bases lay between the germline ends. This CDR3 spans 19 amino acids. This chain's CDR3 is CALGASLRGDPNYTDKLIF. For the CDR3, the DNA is TGTGCTCTTGGGGCCTCCTTGAGAGGGGATCCAAATTACACCGATAAACTCATCTTT.

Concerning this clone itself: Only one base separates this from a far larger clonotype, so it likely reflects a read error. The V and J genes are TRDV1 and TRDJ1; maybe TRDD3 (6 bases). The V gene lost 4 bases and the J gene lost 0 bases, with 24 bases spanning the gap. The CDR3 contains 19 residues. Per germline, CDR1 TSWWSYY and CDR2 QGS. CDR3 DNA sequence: TGTGCTCTTGGGGCCCACGGACACGGGGGGAAGGACTACACCGATAAACTCATCTTT. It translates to CALGAHGHGGKDYTDKLIF.

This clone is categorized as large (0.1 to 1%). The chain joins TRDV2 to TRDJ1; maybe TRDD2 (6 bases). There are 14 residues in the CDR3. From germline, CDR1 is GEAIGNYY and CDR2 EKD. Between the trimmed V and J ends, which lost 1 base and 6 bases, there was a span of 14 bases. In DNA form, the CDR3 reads TGTGCCTGTGACACTCTTCCTGCGGGGAATAAACTCATCTTT. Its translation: CACDTLPAGNKLIF.

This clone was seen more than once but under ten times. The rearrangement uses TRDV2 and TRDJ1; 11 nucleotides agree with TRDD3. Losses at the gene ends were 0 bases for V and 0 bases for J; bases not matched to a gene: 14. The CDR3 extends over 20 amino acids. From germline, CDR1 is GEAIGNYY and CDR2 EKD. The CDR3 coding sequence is TGTGCCTGTGACACCGTAAAACTGGGGGATATTGGGGCGGACACCGATAAACTCATCTTT. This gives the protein CACDTVKLGDIGADTDKLIF.

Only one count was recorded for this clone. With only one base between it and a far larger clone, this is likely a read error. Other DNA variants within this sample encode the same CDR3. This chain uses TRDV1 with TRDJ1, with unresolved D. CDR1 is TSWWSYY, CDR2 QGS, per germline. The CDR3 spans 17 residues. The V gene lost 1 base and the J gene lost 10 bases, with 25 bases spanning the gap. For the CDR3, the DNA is TGTGCTCTTGGGGAACCTAGAGCCCCACTCCCGAGAAGAATACTCATCTTT. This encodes CALGEPRAPLPRRILIF.

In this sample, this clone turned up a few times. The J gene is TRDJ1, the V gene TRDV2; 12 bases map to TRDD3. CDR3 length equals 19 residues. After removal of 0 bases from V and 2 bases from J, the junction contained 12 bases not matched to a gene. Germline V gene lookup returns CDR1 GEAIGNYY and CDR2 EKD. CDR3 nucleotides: TGTGCCTGTGACACCGTTACTGGGGGATACACCCCGGATACCGATAAACTCATCTTT. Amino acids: CACDTVTGGYTPDTDKLIF.

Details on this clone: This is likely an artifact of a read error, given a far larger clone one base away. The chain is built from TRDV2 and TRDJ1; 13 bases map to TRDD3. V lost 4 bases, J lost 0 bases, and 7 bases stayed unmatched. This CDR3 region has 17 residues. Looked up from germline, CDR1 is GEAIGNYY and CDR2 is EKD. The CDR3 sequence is CACEPRTGGYDTDKLIF. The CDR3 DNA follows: TGTGCCTGTGAACCCCGTACTGGGGGATACGACACCGATAAACTCATCTTT.

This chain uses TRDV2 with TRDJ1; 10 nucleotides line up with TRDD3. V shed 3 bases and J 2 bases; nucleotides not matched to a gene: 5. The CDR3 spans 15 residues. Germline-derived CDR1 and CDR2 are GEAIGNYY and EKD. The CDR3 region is CACDLVLGDTDKLIF. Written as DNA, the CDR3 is TGTGCCTGTGACCTGGTACTGGGGGATACCGATAAACTCATCTTT.

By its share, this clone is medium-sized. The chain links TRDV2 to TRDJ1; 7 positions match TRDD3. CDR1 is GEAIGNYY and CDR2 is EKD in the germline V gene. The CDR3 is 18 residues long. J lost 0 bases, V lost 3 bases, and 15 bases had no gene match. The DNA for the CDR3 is TGTGCCTGTGACGGTCTGGCTGGGGGTCCGGAGTACACCGATAAACTCATCTTT. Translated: CACDGLAGGPEYTDKLIF.

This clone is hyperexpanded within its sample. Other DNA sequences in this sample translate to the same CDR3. CDR3 in amino acids: CACDTLGDRYTDKLIF. DNA of the CDR3: TGTGCCTGTGACACTCTGGGGGATCGGTACACCGATAAACTCATCTTT. The chain couples TRDV2 to TRDJ1, with 9 positions matching TRDD3. Germline CDR1 is GEAIGNYY and CDR2 is EKD. The CDR3 runs 16 residues. Trimming cost V 1 base and J 0 bases; bases outside gene matches: 5.

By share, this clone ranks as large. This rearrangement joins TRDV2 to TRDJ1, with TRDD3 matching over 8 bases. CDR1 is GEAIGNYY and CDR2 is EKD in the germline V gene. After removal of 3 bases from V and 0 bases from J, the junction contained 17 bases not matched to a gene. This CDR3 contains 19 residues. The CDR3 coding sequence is TGTGCCTGTGACCCGCTTTGGTCCGGGACTGGGGGTAACACCGATAAACTCATCTTT. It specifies CACDPLWSGTGGNTDKLIF.

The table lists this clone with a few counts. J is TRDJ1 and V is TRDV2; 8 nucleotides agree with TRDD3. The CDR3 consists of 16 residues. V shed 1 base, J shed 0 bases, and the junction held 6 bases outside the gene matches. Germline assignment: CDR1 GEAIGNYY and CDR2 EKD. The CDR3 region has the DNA TGTGCCTGTGACACGGTGGGGGATCGGCACACCGATAAACTCATCTTT. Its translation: CACDTVGDRHTDKLIF.

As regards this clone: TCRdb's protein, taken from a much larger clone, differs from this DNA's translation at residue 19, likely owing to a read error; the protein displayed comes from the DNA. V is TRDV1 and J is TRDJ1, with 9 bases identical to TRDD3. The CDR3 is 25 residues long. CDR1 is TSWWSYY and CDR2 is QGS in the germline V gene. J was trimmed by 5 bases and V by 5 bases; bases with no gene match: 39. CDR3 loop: CALGNNAQFLLPRYRGGYREDKLIF. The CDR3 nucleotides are TGTGCTCTTGGGAACAACGCCCAATTCCTACTCCCACGGTATCGAGGGGGATACAGAGAGGATAAACTCATCTTT.

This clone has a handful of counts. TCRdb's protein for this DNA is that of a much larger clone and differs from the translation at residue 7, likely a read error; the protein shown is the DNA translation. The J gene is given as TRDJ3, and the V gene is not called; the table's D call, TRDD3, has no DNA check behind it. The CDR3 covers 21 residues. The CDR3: CAIVSWRTVIMCSWDTRQMFF. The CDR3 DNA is TGTGCAATTGTCTCTTGGAGGACTGTCATAATGTGCTCCTGGGACACCCGACAGATGTTTTTC.

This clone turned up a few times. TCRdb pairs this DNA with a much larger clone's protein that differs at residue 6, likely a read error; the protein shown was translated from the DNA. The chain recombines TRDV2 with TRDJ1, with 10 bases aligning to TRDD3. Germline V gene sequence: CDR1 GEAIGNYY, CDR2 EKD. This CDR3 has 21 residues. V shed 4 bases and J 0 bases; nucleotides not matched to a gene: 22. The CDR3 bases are TGTGCCTGTGATCCCGCGGTACTGGGGGATCCCTGGGTTAGGGACACCGATAAACTCATCTTT. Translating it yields CACDPAVLGDPWVRDTDKLIF.